The 21 T cell receptor beta chains listed next were all sequenced from one sample in a study of cytomegalovirus exposure and HLA in healthy donors. PCR employed 60 Vbeta and 13 Jbeta primers. Assay used: immunoSEQ multiplex PCR; TCRdb lists only in-frame clones, some missing. The sample records 50,000 or so clones, about three quarters being singletons. Sequencing was done on a sample of PBMCs. The receptors derive from a woman in her forties or fifties in good health and CMV-seronegative.

This clone was recorded a few times. V is TRBV18 and J is TRBJ1-1; 10 bases map to TRBD1. Looked up from germline, CDR1 is KGHSH and CDR2 is LQKENI. The CDR3 is 15 residues long. V shed 2 bases and J 3 bases; nucleotides not matched to a gene: 3. The CDR3 is CASSPSGTGDTEAFF. The CDR3, as DNA: TGTGCCAGCTCACCATCCGGGACAGGGGACACTGAAGCTTTCTTT.

The chain is built from TRBV28 and TRBJ2-5, with 7 bases identical to TRBD1. The CDR3 sequence is 15 residues long. V lost 4 bases to trimming and J lost 3 bases; unmatched junction nucleotides: 8. Germline CDR1 MDHEN, CDR2 SYDVKM. The CDR3, as DNA: TGTGCCAGCAGTTCACCCATTGACAGGGAAGAGACCCAGTACTTC. Translating gives CASSSPIDREETQYF.

The rearrangement uses TRBV6-5 and TRBJ1-3; D uncertain. The V gene lost 7 bases and the J gene lost 4 bases, with 8 bases spanning the gap. Germline CDR1 MNHEY, CDR2 SVGAGI. This CDR3 contains 12 residues. The CDR3, as DNA: TGTGCCAGCACTGGACTGGGAAACACCATATATTTT. Protein sequence: CASTGLGNTIYF.

The J gene is TRBJ2-1, the V gene TRBV2, with 15 bases matching TRBD2. The junction had 1 base not matched to a gene; V was cut back by 1 base and J by 9 bases. Germline lookup yields CDR1 SNHLY and CDR2 FYNNEI. CDR3 length: 15 amino acids. This CDR3 is CASSEGTSGGAEQFF. The CDR3 DNA sequence: TGTGCCAGCAGTGAAGGGACTAGCGGGGGGGCTGAGCAGTTCTTC.

This chain uses TRBV20-1 with TRBJ1-2; D gene unclear. With 5 bases removed from V and 1 base from J, the gap between germline ends came to 2 bases. The CDR3 has 10 amino acids. The germline gives CDR1 DFQATT, CDR2 SNEGSKA (reference sequence). The CDR3 reads CSALNYGYTF. DNA of the CDR3: TGCAGTGCTCTTAACTATGGCTACACCTTC.

V and J are TRBV5-4 and TRBJ2-3; the match to TRBD1 covers 7 bases. The CDR3 extends over 16 amino acids. Trimming at V came to 0 bases and at J to 0 bases, leaving 4 bases not matched to a gene. The V gene's germline CDR1 is SGHNT and CDR2 YYREEE (reference sequence). DNA of the CDR3: TGTGCCAGCAGCTTGGGCCCGGGACAGAGCACAGATACGCAGTATTTT. The encoded protein is CASSLGPGQSTDTQYF.

The V gene is TRBV5-1, the J gene TRBJ1-6; 10 bases are shared with TRBD1. The CDR3 runs to 20 residues. The ends lost 0 bases at V and 0 bases at J; junction bases unmatched: 9. CDR1 is SGHRS, CDR2 YFSETQ, per germline. CDR3 sequence reads: CASSLGPMGQGSSYNSPLHF. DNA for the CDR3: TGCGCCAGCAGCTTGGGGCCCATGGGACAGGGGAGCTCCTATAATTCACCCCTCCACTTT.

The chain carries TRBV29-1 and TRBJ2-7, with 8 bases aligning to TRBD1. The CDR3 runs 15 residues. After removal of 0 bases from V and 5 bases from J, the junction contained 9 bases not matched to a gene. The V gene's germline CDR1 is SQVTM and CDR2 ANQGSEA. CDR3 nucleotide sequence: TGCAGCGTTGAAGATCGTGGCAGGGGGCTCGACGAGCAGTACTTC. Translated, it gives CSVEDRGRGLDEQYF.

The V and J genes are TRBV30 and TRBJ2-1, with a possible D match to TRBD2 (5 bases). Germline-derived CDR1 and CDR2 are GTSNPN and SVGIG (reference sequence). CDR3 size: 15 residues. The V end lost 2 bases, the J end lost 0 bases, and 11 bases lay between the germline ends. The CDR3 reads CAWSQGLSSYNEQFF. CDR3 coding DNA: TGTGCCTGGAGTCAAGGACTCAGCTCCTACAATGAGCAGTTCTTC.

The V call is TRBV4-2, the J call TRBJ1-2; D is unclear. The germline gives CDR1 LGHNA, CDR2 YNFKEQ. The V and J ends lost 1 base and 6 bases respectively, with 6 bases between them. The CDR3 consists of 12 residues. The CDR3 sequence is CASSQVGHGYTF. The CDR3, as DNA: TGTGCCAGCAGCCAAGTGGGCCATGGCTACACCTTC.

This chain joins TRBV10-2 and TRBJ2-7; 11 nucleotides align to TRBD2. This CDR3 has 13 amino acids. CDR1 and CDR2 from the germline V gene are WSHSY and SAAADI. The V segment lost 7 bases and the J segment 2 bases; nucleotides outside the gene matches: 1. CDR3 DNA: TGCGCCAGCAAACTAGCGGGAGCCTACGAGCAGTACTTC. Translation: CASKLAGAYEQYF.

This clone was observed once. The rearrangement joins TRBV7-2 to TRBJ1-5; possibly TRBD1 for D (5 bases). The V and J ends lost 5 bases and 6 bases respectively, with 20 bases between them. The CDR3 spans 16 residues. Germline CDR1 is SGHTA and CDR2 is FQGNSA. The CDR3 DNA reads as TGTGCCAGCAGCGAACGGAGGGGCTCCCTTGGTCAGCCCCAGCATTTT. Translating it yields CASSERRGSLGQPQHF.

The genes are TRBV28 and TRBJ2-1; 8 nucleotides align to TRBD2. Losses at the gene ends were 2 bases for V and 7 bases for J; bases not matched to a gene: 7. In germline, CDR1 is MDHEN, CDR2 SYDVKM. The CDR3 has 15 residues. The CDR3 DNA reads TGTGCCAGCAGTTTACCGGGGGGGTTGTGGAATGAGCAGTTCTTC. Its translation: CASSLPGGLWNEQFF.

The genes are TRBV27 and TRBJ1-1, with D perhaps matching TRBD1 (5 bases). The CDR3 contains 14 residues. V lost 5 bases, J lost 6 bases, and 16 bases lay in between. Looked up from germline, CDR1 is MNHEY and CDR2 is SMNVEV (reference sequence). CDR3 coding DNA: TGTGCCAGCAGTCCTTTATTGTCGGGGGCTGAAGCTTTCTTT. Translation gives CASSPLLSGAEAFF.

The chain couples TRBV7-2 to TRBJ2-7; perhaps TRBD2 as D (7 bases). The CDR3 spans 16 residues. V lost 5 bases and J 4 bases, leaving 21 bases between the germline ends. CDR1 and CDR2 from the germline V gene are SGHTA and FQGNSA. CDR3 region: CASSQVRGAPTYEQYF. CDR3 sequence (DNA): TGTGCCAGCAGCCAAGTCCGGGGGGCGCCAACTTACGAGCAGTACTTC.

This clone was seen a handful of times. V is TRBV7-2 and J is TRBJ2-3; D unclear. Germline V gives CDR1 SGHTA, CDR2 FQGNSA. The V end lost 5 bases, the J end lost 4 bases, and 7 bases lay between the germline ends. This CDR3 spans 12 amino acids. The CDR3, as DNA: TGTGCCAGCAGCGAGTATCCAGATACGCAGTATTTT. This translates into CASSEYPDTQYF.

This CDR3 reads CASSPRSSGANVLTF. The CDR3 DNA is TGTGCCAGCTCACCGAGGAGCTCTGGGGCCAACGTCCTGACTTTC. V gene TRBV18 combines with J gene TRBJ2-6; D gene ambiguous. This CDR3 is built from 15 residues. The V and J ends lost 3 bases and 0 bases respectively, with 6 bases between them. CDR1 and CDR2 from the germline V gene are KGHSH and LQKENI.

The chain has TRBV19 and TRBJ1-1; TRBD1 is a possible D gene (5 bases). Trimming shortened V by 3 bases and J by 2 bases, and 10 bases separated the two germline ends. The CDR3 covers 14 residues. Looked up from germline, CDR1 is LNHDA and CDR2 is SQIVND (reference sequence). This CDR3 is CASSILGRNTEAFF. CDR3 sequence (DNA): TGTGCCAGTAGTATTTTGGGGCGAAACACTGAAGCTTTCTTT.

The rearrangement uses TRBV30 and TRBJ2-5; 7 bases line up with TRBD1. J lost 2 bases, V lost 5 bases, and 2 bases had no gene match. CDR3 length equals 12 residues. The germline V gene has CDR1 GTSNPN and CDR2 SVGIG (reference sequence). CDR3 sequence reads: CAWLGQQETQYF. The CDR3 DNA follows: TGTGCCTGGTTGGGACAGCAAGAGACCCAGTACTTC.

The chain employs TRBV4-3 and TRBJ2-7, with a tentative D call TRBD1 (7 bases). This CDR3 region has 15 residues. The germline V gene encodes CDR1 LGHNA and CDR2 YSLEER. V was cut by 0 bases and J by 2 bases, with 11 bases left in between. The CDR3 is CASSQDQGGPYEQYF. For the CDR3, the DNA is TGCGCCAGCAGCCAAGATCAGGGGGGTCCCTACGAGCAGTACTTC.

This clone is a singleton in its sample. For the CDR3, the DNA is TGTGCCAGCACTGGACAGCCTAACTATGGCTACACCTTC. The encoded protein is CASTGQPNYGYTF. The V and J genes are TRBV6-5 and TRBJ1-2; a weak D match, TRBD1 (6 bases). Trimming took off 7 bases at V and 0 bases at J, with 9 bases between the two ends. The germline CDR1 and CDR2 sequences are MNHEY and SVGAGI. This CDR3 region has 13 residues.